These 27 T cell receptor beta chains were sequenced from one sample in a study of blood T cell repertoires in COVID-19. Clones were read by immunoSEQ multiplex PCR, and TCRdb kept only the in-frame ones, dropping some. The sample lists 200,000 to 300,000 clones; 75% to 90% were seen once. Sample: PBMCs or T cells enriched from blood (not recorded which). These receptors were taken from a woman in her forties who had been exposed to COVID-19.

The chain uses TRBV4-2 and TRBJ2-7; 8 bases fit TRBD2. Germline V CDR1 and CDR2: LGHNA, YNFKEQ. V gave up 0 bases and J gave up 2 bases; unmatched junction bases: 6. The CDR3 extends over 16 amino acids. As DNA, the CDR3 is TGTGCCAGCAGCCAAGACCTGGCGGGGGGTACCTACGAGCAGTACTTC. Protein sequence: CASSQDLAGGTYEQYF.

This rearrangement joins TRBV28 to TRBJ1-2; D is ambiguous. CDR3 size: 12 residues. With 2 bases removed from V and 5 bases from J, the gap between germline ends came to 6 bases. Germline V gene lookup returns CDR1 MDHEN and CDR2 SYDVKM. The CDR3 DNA is TGTGCCAGCAGTTTAAGGACTTATGGCTACACCTTC. Residues: CASSLRTYGYTF.

The V call is TRBV4-3, the J call TRBJ1-2, with D tentatively TRBD1 (6 bases). CDR3 size: 12 residues. In germline, CDR1 is LGHNA, CDR2 YSLEER. V was clipped by 8 bases and J by 10 bases, with 17 bases between them. The CDR3 DNA reads as TGCGCCAGCGGCGTGCCCAACAGGGACTACACCTTC. Translating it yields CASGVPNRDYTF.

The chain has TRBV24-1 and TRBJ2-5; D gene uncertain. The V end lost 6 bases, the J end lost 0 bases, and 7 bases lay between the germline ends. There are 13 residues in the CDR3. Germline V lookup: CDR1 KGHDR, CDR2 SFDVKD. CDR3 bases: TGTGCCACCAGTACAGAGTACCAAGAGACCCAGTACTTC. It translates to CATSTEYQETQYF.

This chain connects TRBV5-4 to TRBJ1-2, with D maybe TRBD1 (5 bases). The CDR3 runs 14 residues. The V gene's germline CDR1 is SGHNT and CDR2 YYREEE (reference sequence). V was cut by 4 bases and J by 2 bases, with 12 bases left in between. The CDR3 DNA reads TGTGCCAGCAGCCCCTTCCGACAGAACTATGGCTACACCTTC. Protein: CASSPFRQNYGYTF.

This rearrangement joins TRBV7-2 to TRBJ2-7; TRBD2 might be the D (6 bases). Germline-derived CDR1 and CDR2 are SGHTA and FQGNSA. V gave up 8 bases and J gave up 6 bases, with 17 bases separating them. The CDR3 covers 13 residues. The CDR3, as DNA: TGTGCCAGCCTGGCTAGCGTTAATCGCGAGCAGTACTTC. It yields the protein CASLASVNREQYF.

This clone showed up just once. This chain joins TRBV19 and TRBJ2-5; 7 bases agree with TRBD2. This CDR3 comprises 13 residues. Looked up from germline, CDR1 is LNHDA and CDR2 is SQIVND (reference sequence). The V gene end was trimmed by 5 bases and the J gene end by 5 bases; junction bases not matched to a gene: 5. CDR3 residues: CASSSTSLETQYF. The CDR3 nucleotides are TGTGCCAGTAGTTCGACTAGCTTGGAGACCCAGTACTTC.

The rearrangement links TRBV24-1 to TRBJ1-2, with unresolved D. The CDR3 is 13 amino acids. The germline V and J ends were trimmed by 3 bases and 6 bases, with 10 bases remaining between them. From germline, CDR1 is KGHDR and CDR2 SFDVKD. Here the CDR3 DNA reads TGTGCCACCAGTGATCCCTCTCAGGATGGCTACACCTTC. Protein sequence: CATSDPSQDGYTF.

V usage is TRBV27 and J usage is TRBJ1-5, with D unclear. CDR3 length: 13 residues. CDR1 and CDR2 (germline): MNHEY, SMNVEV (reference sequence). Trimming removed 6 bases at V and 4 bases at J, with 10 bases between. Here the CDR3 reads CASSYFRNQPQHF. The CDR3 region has the DNA TGTGCCAGCAGCTATTTTCGGAATCAGCCCCAGCATTTT.

The chain joins TRBV6-2 or TRBV6-3 to TRBJ2-7, with no clear D. The germline V gene has CDR1 MNHEY and CDR2 SVGEGT. CDR3 length equals 13 residues. Trimming removed 2 bases from V and 3 bases from J, with 8 bases in between. This CDR3 is CASSYRGFYEQYF. The DNA for the CDR3 is TGTGCCAGCAGTTACCGAGGTTTCTACGAGCAGTACTTC.

This chain links TRBV2 with TRBJ2-1, with a weak D call TRBD2 (6 bases). V gave up 6 bases and J gave up 1 base, with 7 bases separating them. Germline V gene sequence: CDR1 SNHLY, CDR2 FYNNEI. This CDR3 has 13 amino acids. The DNA of the CDR3 is TGTGCCAGCAGGGGGGGTTCCTACAATGAGCAGTTCTTC. Translation: CASRGGSYNEQFF.

V and J are TRBV29-1 and TRBJ2-3; 12 bases map to TRBD1. The germline V gene has CDR1 SQVTM and CDR2 ANQGSEA. V shed 6 bases and J 2 bases; nucleotides not matched to a gene: 6. This CDR3 spans 15 amino acids. The CDR3 sequence: CSVGDRGRHTDTQYF. For the CDR3, the DNA is TGCAGCGTGGGGGACAGGGGGCGACACACAGATACGCAGTATTTT.

The chain combines TRBV24-1 with TRBJ1-2, with D possibly TRBD1 on 5 matching bases. CDR1 is KGHDR and CDR2 is SFDVKD in the germline V gene. V shed 1 base and J shed 0 bases, with 11 bases lying between them. The CDR3 contains 16 residues. The CDR3 DNA sequence: TGTGCCACCAGTGATTTAAGGGGAAGGGCTAACTATGGCTACACCTTC. Protein product: CATSDLRGRANYGYTF.

This rearrangement joins TRBV7-2 to TRBJ2-1, with TRBD2 matching 14 bases. CDR3 length: 17 residues. V lost 5 bases, J lost 12 bases, and 15 bases stayed unmatched. Per the germline V gene, CDR1 is SGHTA and CDR2 is FQGNSA. CDR3 residues: CASSPSGLAGVGTAQFF. The CDR3 DNA reads TGTGCCAGCAGCCCCTCGGGACTAGCGGGAGTAGGAACGGCGCAGTTCTTC.

J is TRBJ2-3 and V is TRBV10-3; possible D gene TRBD1, 6 bases. CDR3 size: 17 residues. Germline CDR1 and CDR2: ENHRY and SYGVKD. V lost 8 bases and J 3 bases, leaving 24 bases between the germline ends. CDR3 DNA sequence: TGTGCCATCGGCAGTGATTTAGCAGGGGCTCGGACAGATACGCAGTATTTT. It codes for CAIGSDLAGARTDTQYF.

This clone was found once. V is TRBV28 and J is TRBJ2-7, with 13 bases aligning to TRBD2. V lost 5 bases, J lost 4 bases, and 5 bases stayed unmatched. Germline CDR1 is MDHEN and CDR2 is SYDVKM. The CDR3 extends over 15 amino acids. The CDR3 sequence is CASSPGTSGTYEQYV. CDR3 DNA sequence: TGTGCCAGCAGTCCCGGGACTAGCGGGACTTACGAGCAGTACGTC.

The CDR3 loop is CAWSTKGTVNTEAFF. The DNA of the CDR3 is TGTGCCTGGAGTACAAAGGGGACAGTTAACACTGAAGCTTTCTTT. The chain is built from TRBV30 and TRBJ1-1, with 7 bases fitting TRBD1. The CDR3 has 15 residues. Germline CDR1 and CDR2: GTSNPN and SVGIG (reference sequence). The ends lost 2 bases at V and 2 bases at J; junction bases unmatched: 8.

This clone was picked up a small number of times. The V and J genes are TRBV6-2 or TRBV6-3 and TRBJ1-1; D perhaps matches TRBD1 (5 bases). The V and J ends lost 3 bases and 0 bases respectively, with 14 bases between them. Germline-derived CDR1 and CDR2 are MNHEY and SVGEGT. This CDR3 is built from 16 residues. CDR3 nucleotide sequence: TGTGCCAGCAGTTATGTAACAGGTACCATGAACACTGAAGCTTTCTTT. Its protein product is CASSYVTGTMNTEAFF.

The chain joins TRBV12-3 or TRBV12-4 to TRBJ1-1; maybe TRBD1 (5 bases). The length of the CDR3 is 12 residues. Trimming left V 7 bases short and J 4 bases short, with 10 bases between. The CDR3 DNA reads TGTGCCAGCACCCGGGGGGGCACTGAAGCTTTCTTT. Protein product: CASTRGGTEAFF.

This clone turned up a few times. The chain couples TRBV14 to TRBJ1-1; 8 bases line up with TRBD1. The trim removed 5 bases at V and 10 bases at J, leaving 3 bases unmatched. This CDR3 has 11 amino acids. The germline gives CDR1 SGHDN, CDR2 FVKESK. The CDR3 here is CASSGTGRAFF. The DNA for the CDR3 is TGTGCCAGCAGCGGGACAGGAAGAGCTTTCTTT.

V gene TRBV19 combines with J gene TRBJ2-1; D not certain. V dropped 3 bases and J dropped 6 bases, with 12 bases sitting between them. The CDR3 covers 14 residues. Per the germline V gene, CDR1 is LNHDA and CDR2 is SQIVND (reference sequence). CDR3 nucleotides: TGTGCCAGTAGTATGCAGGCAGTTACCAATGAGCAGTTCTTC. Protein product: CASSMQAVTNEQFF.

V usage is TRBV7-8 and J usage is TRBJ2-5, with 13 positions matching TRBD2. This CDR3 region has 17 residues. The trim removed 1 base at V and 4 bases at J, leaving 6 bases unmatched. Germline loops: CDR1 SGHVS, CDR2 FQNEAQ. The chain's CDR3 is CASSLVRLAGGGETQYF. The CDR3, as DNA: TGTGCCAGCAGCTTAGTTCGACTAGCGGGGGGCGGAGAGACCCAGTACTTC.

The chain uses TRBV11-3 and TRBJ2-1; a weak D match, TRBD2 (6 bases). V lost 1 base and J lost 10, with 11 bases in between. CDR1 SGHNT and CDR2 YENEEA come from the germline V gene. This CDR3 region has 13 residues. This chain's CDR3 is CASSLGSLAEQFF. Written as DNA, the CDR3 is TGTGCCAGCAGCTTAGGTAGTCTAGCGGAGCAGTTCTTC.

CDR3 coding DNA: TGTGCCAGCTCCCCTATACAGGGGCCACGGGGCGAGCAGTACTTC. This translates into CASSPIQGPRGEQYF. The genes are TRBV18 and TRBJ2-7; 7 positions agree with TRBD1. Germline CDR1 and CDR2: KGHSH and LQKENI. Germline trimming cut 6 bases from V and 6 bases from J; bases unmatched to any gene: 14. This CDR3 region has 15 residues.

V gene TRBV20-1 combines with J gene TRBJ2-3; possible D gene TRBD2, 6 bases. V gave up 3 bases and J gave up 0 bases, with 16 bases separating them. The CDR3 is made up of 16 amino acids. Per the germline V gene, CDR1 is DFQATT and CDR2 is SNEGSKA (reference sequence). The CDR3 loop is CSASKAGPSSTDTQYF. The CDR3 coding sequence is TGCAGTGCTAGTAAGGCGGGGCCCAGTAGCACAGATACGCAGTATTTT.

The chain carries TRBV6-2 or TRBV6-3 and TRBJ1-2; 10 bases are shared with TRBD1. The CDR3 totals 16 residues. The germline CDR1 and CDR2 sequences are MNHEY and SVGEGT. With V trimmed by 5 bases and J by 5 bases, 11 bases remained unmatched. The CDR3 loop reads CASSPHRDRGGYGYTF. The CDR3 region has the DNA TGTGCCAGCAGTCCCCACCGGGACAGGGGCGGATATGGCTACACCTTC.

The chain links TRBV27 to TRBJ2-4, with 10 bases aligning to TRBD1. This CDR3 is built from 17 residues. Germline V gene lookup returns CDR1 MNHEY and CDR2 SMNVEV (reference sequence). V dropped 6 bases and J dropped 4; count of bases not matched to a gene: 12. The CDR3 sequence: CASSLPPGQGKKNIQYF. CDR3 in DNA: TGTGCCAGCAGCCTTCCTCCGGGACAGGGGAAGAAAAACATTCAGTACTTC.